The 15 T cell receptor beta chains below all came from one sample that was sequenced in a study of response to subunit inactivated influenza vaccine. One entry per CDR3 protein results from TCRdb running MiXCR on the RT-PCR reads. The data contain roughly 190,000 distinct CDR3 sequences, 13% to 15% of them singletons. This material consisted of CD8+ T cells sorted from PBMCs, taken approximately 5 days after vaccination. Receptors were obtained from a middle-aged man who received an inactivated influenza vaccine.

The gene calls are TRBV12-3 or TRBV12-4 and TRBJ2-7; a weak D match, TRBD2 (7 bases). This CDR3 spans 14 amino acids. The V and J ends lost 3 bases and 5 bases respectively, with 14 bases between them. CDR3 nucleotide sequence: TGTGCCAGCAGTTTTGCCGGGGGGCAAAACGAGCAGTACTTC. As protein: CASSFAGGQNEQYF.

The V gene is TRBV28, the J gene TRBJ2-7, with D unresolved. The CDR3 contains 14 residues. Trimming took 5 bases from V and 1 from J, leaving 12 bases between them. Germline V gene sequence: CDR1 MDHEN, CDR2 SYDVKM. The CDR3 coding sequence is TGTGCCAGCAGTAGAGTGGAGTTTTCCTACGAGCAGTACTTC. This gives the protein CASSRVEFSYEQYF.

This clonotype was seen a handful of times. The V gene is TRBV6-5, the J gene TRBJ1-2; unclear D gene. Trimming left V 4 bases short and J 4 bases short, with 13 bases between. This CDR3 is built from 14 residues. Germline CDR1 and CDR2: MNHEY and SVGAGI. The CDR3 reads CASSFQTGFYGYTF. CDR3 nucleotides: TGTGCCAGCAGTTTCCAGACGGGGTTCTATGGCTACACCTTC.

The table lists this clonotype with a few counts. The chain joins TRBV18 to TRBJ2-3; D is uncertain. V was pared by 1 base and J by 2 bases, with 7 bases between. This CDR3 has 14 amino acids. Germline loops: CDR1 KGHSH, CDR2 LQKENI. The CDR3 coding sequence is TGTGCCAGCTCACCACAAGGTTTCACAGATACGCAGTATTTT. It yields the protein CASSPQGFTDTQYF. The variable domain in full, completed from reference TRBV18 and TRBJ2-3, reads NAGVMQNPRHLVRRRGQEARLRCSPMKGHSHVYWYRQLPEEGLKFMVYLQKENIIDESGMPKERFSAEFPKEGPSILRIQQVVRGDSAAYFCASSPQGFTDTQYFGPGTRLTVL.

The chain combines TRBV6-5 with TRBJ2-1; tentative D call: TRBD1 (6 bases). V lost 0 bases and J lost 4, with 7 bases in between. This CDR3 has 14 residues. Germline CDR1 is MNHEY and CDR2 is SVGAGI. In DNA, the CDR3 is TGTGCCAGCAGTTACTCGGACAGTTACAATGAGCAGTTCTTC. The encoded protein is CASSYSDSYNEQFF.

The rearrangement links TRBV4-1 to TRBJ2-7, with D possibly being TRBD2 (5 bases). The CDR3 is 13 residues long. Germline assignment: CDR1 MGHRA and CDR2 YSYEKL. Trimming left V 5 bases short and J 3 bases short, with 11 bases between. This chain's CDR3 is CASSWETYYEQYF. The CDR3 DNA reads as TGCGCCAGCAGCTGGGAGACTTACTACGAGCAGTACTTC.

This clonotype was detected a few times. The chain combines TRBV25-1 with TRBJ2-3, with D possibly matching TRBD2 (5 bases). CDR1 is MGHDK and CDR2 is SYGVNS in the germline V gene. This CDR3 comprises 16 residues. Trimming cost V 1 base and J 1 base, with 12 bases left between them. CDR3 sequence reads: CASSEWQEAGTDTQYF. The CDR3 bases are TGTGCCAGCAGTGAATGGCAGGAGGCCGGCACAGATACGCAGTATTTT.

The sample holds a few counts of this clonotype. The chain links TRBV7-8 to TRBJ1-1; the match to TRBD1 covers 8 bases. CDR3 length equals 16 residues. V trimming: 3 bases; J trimming: 7 bases; junction bases outside the gene matches: 13. CDR1 is SGHVS, CDR2 FQNEAQ, per germline. The CDR3 region is CASSFRPLRGRGEAFF. CDR3 sequence (DNA): TGTGCCAGCAGCTTTCGACCACTCAGGGGGCGGGGTGAAGCTTTCTTT.

Only a few counts were recorded for this clonotype. The chain recombines TRBV5-1 with TRBJ2-7; D is tentatively TRBD1 or TRBD2 (5 bases each). Per the germline V gene, CDR1 is SGHRS and CDR2 is YFSETQ. V was trimmed by 3 bases and J by 6 bases, leaving 19 bases between them. The CDR3 is 15 residues long. Here the CDR3 reads CASSSRWGWVSEQYF. DNA for the CDR3: TGCGCCAGCAGCTCCCGCTGGGGGTGGGTGAGCGAGCAGTACTTC.

This chain connects TRBV7-9 to TRBJ2-5; 7 positions match TRBD2. The V gene's germline CDR1 is SEHNR and CDR2 FQNEAQ (reference sequence). J lost 2 bases, V lost 4 bases, and 4 bases had no gene match. This CDR3 is built from 14 residues. The CDR3 region is CASSWLAEQETQYF. CDR3 coding DNA: TGTGCCAGCAGCTGGCTAGCGGAACAAGAGACCCAGTACTTC.

This clonotype has more than one count but fewer than ten. This chain uses TRBV7-2 with TRBJ2-5; D may be TRBD1 or TRBD2 (5 bases each). Deletions cut 1 base from V and 5 bases from J, with 11 bases between. This CDR3 has 14 amino acids. Germline CDR1 reads SGHTA; CDR2 reads FQGNSA. The chain's CDR3 is CASSLDEGWETQYF. As DNA, the CDR3 is TGTGCCAGCAGCTTAGATGAGGGGTGGGAGACCCAGTACTTC.

V usage is TRBV20-1 and J usage is TRBJ2-7; 7 nucleotides align to TRBD1. V was pared by 3 bases and J by 5 bases, with 13 bases of the junction left unmatched. CDR1 is DFQATT and CDR2 is SNEGSKA in the germline V gene (reference sequence). This CDR3 is 15 amino acids long. The CDR3 loop is CSASPPGGFVHEQYF. The CDR3 DNA reads TGCAGTGCTAGCCCCCCAGGGGGTTTTGTCCACGAGCAGTACTTC.

Ten or more counts support this clonotype. The chain recombines TRBV7-9 with TRBJ2-3; no clear D gene. The CDR3 spans 14 residues. CDR1 is SEHNR and CDR2 is FQNEAQ in the germline V gene (reference sequence). Trimming pared 1 base from V and 2 bases from J, leaving 7 bases between. Here the CDR3 DNA reads TGTGCCAGCAGCTTAGGGCGAGACACAGATACGCAGTATTTT. The encoded protein is CASSLGRDTDTQYF. Complete variable domain (other parts from reference TRBV7-9 and TRBJ2-3): DTGVSQNPRHKITKRGQNVTFRCDPISEHNRLYWYRQTLGQGPEFLTYFQNEAQLEKSRLLSDRFSAERPKGSFSTLEIQRTEQGDSAMYLCASSLGRDTDTQYFGPGTRLTVL.

At least ten counts were recorded for this clonotype. The chain combines TRBV7-9 with TRBJ1-1; no clear D gene. CDR3 size: 13 residues. The germline V gene has CDR1 SEHNR and CDR2 FQNEAQ (reference sequence). Trimming shortened V by 3 bases and J by 1 base, and 6 bases separated the two germline ends. Here the CDR3 reads CASSLTGNTEAFF. The CDR3 bases are TGTGCCAGCAGCTTGACGGGGAACACTGAAGCTTTCTTT.

This clonotype appeared many times. CDR3 DNA: TGTGCCAGCAGTTTGGTGGGGGATAAAGTCCTGACTTTC. It codes for CASSLVGDKVLTF. The chain links TRBV28 to TRBJ2-6, with D tentatively TRBD1 or TRBD2 (5 bases each). Germline CDR1 reads MDHEN; CDR2 reads SYDVKM. Deletions cut 3 bases from V and 13 bases from J, with 13 bases between. This CDR3 has 13 amino acids.